This T cell receptor (beta chain) was identified in a study of blood T cells in healthy people across ages. Germline CDR1 reads MNHNY; CDR2 reads SVGAGI (reference sequence). The CDR3 loop spans 14 amino acids. V shed 5 bases and J 4 bases; nucleotides not matched to a gene: 7. This clonotype has only a few counts. Primed by a sample-barcoded 5' primer and a J-beta primer mix, a second PCR proceeded for roughly 7 to 11 cycles. TCRdb redid the calling of the 5' RACE reads with MiXCR, one entry per CDR3 protein. The data show about 720,000 distinct CDR3 sequences, over 20% seen once. This chain uses TRBV6-6 with TRBJ2-7; 8 nucleotides align to TRBD2. The TCR originated in a man aged 65 to 85 in good health. Sequenced input: blood. The CDR3 bases are TGTGCCAGCAGTACGGGGGGACTAGATTACGAGCAGTACTTC. Its translation is CASSTGGLDYEQYF.